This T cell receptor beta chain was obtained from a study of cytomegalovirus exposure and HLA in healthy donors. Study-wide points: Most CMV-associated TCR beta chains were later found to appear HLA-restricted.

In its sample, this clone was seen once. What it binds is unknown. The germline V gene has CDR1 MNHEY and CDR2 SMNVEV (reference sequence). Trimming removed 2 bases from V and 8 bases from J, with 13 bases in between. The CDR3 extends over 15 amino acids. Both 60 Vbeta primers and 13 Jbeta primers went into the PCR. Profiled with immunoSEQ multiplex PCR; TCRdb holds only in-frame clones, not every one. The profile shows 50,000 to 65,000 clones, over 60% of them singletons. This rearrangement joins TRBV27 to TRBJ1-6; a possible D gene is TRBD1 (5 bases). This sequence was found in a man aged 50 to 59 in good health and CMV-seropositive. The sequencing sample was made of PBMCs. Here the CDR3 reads CASSLKGREDSPLHF. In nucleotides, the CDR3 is TGTGCCAGCAGTTTAAAGGGCAGGGAGGATTCACCCCTCCACTTT.